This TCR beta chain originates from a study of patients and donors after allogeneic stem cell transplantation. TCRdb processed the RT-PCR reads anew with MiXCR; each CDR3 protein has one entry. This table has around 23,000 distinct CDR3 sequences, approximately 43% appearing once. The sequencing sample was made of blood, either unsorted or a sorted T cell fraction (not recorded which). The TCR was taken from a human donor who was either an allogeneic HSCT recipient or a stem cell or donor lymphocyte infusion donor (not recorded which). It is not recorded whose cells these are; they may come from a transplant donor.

This CDR3 is CASSPGLAKGTDTQYF. As DNA, the CDR3 is TGTGCCAGCAGCCCCGGACTAGCTAAAGGCACAGATACGCAGTATTTT. The rearrangement uses TRBV9 and TRBJ2-3, with 8 nucleotides matching TRBD2. CDR3 length: 16 residues. Germline lookup yields CDR1 SGDLS and CDR2 YYNGEE. Trimming cost V 4 bases and J 1 base; bases outside gene matches: 8.